This TCR beta chain was obtained from a study of blood T cell repertoires in COVID-19. Assignment of participants to cohorts was predicated upon participant-reported clinical history. Exposed volunteers were people who met a COVID-19 case within 2 weeks before study entry. The germline CDR1 and CDR2 sequences are SGHVS and FNYEAQ. After removal of 1 base from V and 10 bases from J, the junction contained 8 bases not matched to a gene. The CDR3 is 17 amino acids. Per the original data handling: Amplification with reference gene primers provided the estimates of nucleated cell counts. TCRdb's table, derived via immunoSEQ multiplex PCR, lists solely in-frame clones and lacks some. V and J calls plus clone size are reproduced from that table; the DNA served to infer D and trimming. Here the sample spans about 150,000 clones, about 83% being singletons.

The sample was PBMCs or T cells enriched from blood (not recorded which). This receptor was taken from a woman aged 45-60 years who had been exposed to COVID-19. The rearrangement uses TRBV7-6 and TRBJ2-1; TRBD2 agrees at 15 bases. The chain's CDR3 is CASSLGGTSGRPPEQFF. As DNA, the CDR3 is TGTGCCAGCAGCTTAGGGGGGACTAGCGGGAGGCCGCCGGAGCAGTTCTTC.